Listed below are T cell receptor beta chains from one sample, sequenced in a study of blood T cell repertoires in COVID-19. Sequenced by immunoSEQ multiplex PCR; TCRdb stores in-frame clones only, minus some. The repertoire holds about 140,000 clones, roughly 90% seen once, with roughly a tenth in the top ten. Sequencing was done on a sample of peripheral blood. The receptors shown here come from a man between 45 and 60 years old with active or convalescent COVID-19. Each CDR3 is given with its conserved first and last residue. The D gene is left open where the match is weak. The size field is filled for only some rows; it gives once, few, many or a size class.

length	D	V	J	size	DNA	CDR3
13	.	TRBV12-3/TRBV12-4	TRBJ1-4	.	TGTGCCAGCACCCTACCTCCGACAGAAAAACTGTTTTTT	CASTLPPTEKLFF
14	TRBD1	TRBV28	TRBJ2-7	.	TGTGCCAGCAGACCGGGACAGGGGGCCTACGAGCAGTACTTC	CASRPGQGAYEQYF
17	TRBD2	TRBV10-3	TRBJ2-7	once	TGTGCCATCAGTGATGGGGAGTTAGCGGGAGGGCACTACGAGCAGTACTTC	CAISDGELAGGHYEQYF
15	.	TRBV5-4	TRBJ1-4	few	TGTGCCAGCAGCTTGGAGGGGTCGACTAATGAAAAACTGTTTTTT	CASSLEGSTNEKLFF
16	TRBD2	TRBV18	TRBJ2-2	.	TGTGCCAGCTCACCCTTAGCGGGGGCGAACACCGGGGAGCTGTTTTTT	CASSPLAGANTGELFF
16	TRBD2	TRBV11-2	TRBJ2-3	.	TGTGCCAGCAGCTTAGGCCCGGGAGGGCAATCAGATACGCAGTATTTT	CASSLGPGGQSDTQYF
13	.	TRBV7-7	TRBJ2-5	.	TGTGCTAGCAGTTTTGACAGGCAAGAGACCCAGTACTTC	CASSFDRQETQYF
15	.	TRBV20-1	TRBJ1-6	.	TGCAGTGCTAGTCCCCCAGGGCGGCATAATTCACCCCTCCACTTT	CSASPPGRHNSPLHF
15	TRBD1	TRBV7-9	TRBJ1-1	.	TGTGCCAGCAGCTTAGGCGACAGGGACCTCACTGAAGCTTTCTTT	CASSLGDRDLTEAFF
13	.	TRBV9	TRBJ1-1	once	TGTGCCAGCAGCACCAGTCCTTCACAGGAAGCTTTCTTT	CASSTSPSQEAFF
14	.	TRBV7-2	TRBJ1-5	few	TGTGCCAGCAGCTTCGGGTTTAGCAATCAGCCCCAGCATTTT	CASSFGFSNQPQHF
13	.	TRBV28	TRBJ1-3	.	TGTGCCAGCAATCCGAGCTCTGGAAACACCATATATTTT	CASNPSSGNTIYF
13	.	TRBV4-1	TRBJ1-6	once	TGCGCCAGCAGCCAAATAGACAGATCACCCCTCCACTTT	CASSQIDRSPLHF
14	.	TRBV28	TRBJ1-1	.	TGTGCCAGCAGGCCTACCAGGGGTAACACTGAAGCTTTCTTT	CASRPTRGNTEAFF
15	.	TRBV15	TRBJ1-2	.	TGTGCCACCAGCAGATCTCTTTCCACGGACTATGGCTACACCTTC	CATSRSLSTDYGYTF
14	.	TRBV19	TRBJ2-1	.	TGTGCCACCCACGACGGGACTCGGCGGAATGAGCAGTTCTTC	CATHDGTRRNEQFF
12	.	TRBV2	TRBJ2-7	.	TGTGCCAGCAGTCGTAGCTCCTACGAGCAGTACTTC	CASSRSSYEQYF
16	TRBD2	TRBV5-1	TRBJ2-3	.	TGCGCCAGCAGCTTGTCTAGCGGGCTATTCGGAGATACGCAGTATTTT	CASSLSSGLFGDTQYF
15	TRBD1	TRBV7-9	TRBJ2-5	.	TGTGCCAGCAGCTTAACAGGGGGTGGACAAGAGACCCAGTACTTC	CASSLTGGGQETQYF
15	TRBD1	TRBV5-4	TRBJ2-2	.	TGTGCCAGCAGGAGGGGACAGACTAACACCGGGGAGCTGTTTTTT	CASRRGQTNTGELFF
15	TRBD2	TRBV2	TRBJ2-5	.	TGTGCCAGCAGCGTACGGACTAGCGGGAGGGAGACCCAGTACTTC	CASSVRTSGRETQYF
16	.	TRBV7-2	TRBJ1-1	few	TGTGCCAGCAGCTCCAGACAGCAAAGAGTGAACACTGAAGCTTTCTTT	CASSSRQQRVNTEAFF
14	TRBD1	TRBV6-4	TRBJ2-3	once	TGTGCCAGCAGTCGGACAGGGGCAACAGATACGCAGTATTTT	CASSRTGATDTQYF
15	TRBD1	TRBV28	TRBJ1-1	.	TGTGCCAGCAGTAAAACTACAGGGGGCAGGGGTGAAGCTTTCTTT	CASSKTTGGRGEAFF
14	.	TRBV3-1/TRBV3-2	TRBJ1-5	.	TGTGCCAGCAGCCAAGATACCGGGATTCAGCCCCAGCATTTT	CASSQDTGIQPQHF
15	.	TRBV25-1	TRBJ2-5	.	TGTGCCAGCAGTGACCCGACAGGACCCAGGGAGACCCAGTACTTC	CASSDPTGPRETQYF
12	.	TRBV20-1	TRBJ2-1	.	TGCAGTGCTAGTCCTAGGGGCAATGAGCAGTTCTTC	CSASPRGNEQFF
15	TRBD1	TRBV6-2/TRBV6-3	TRBJ1-2	.	TGTGCCAGCAGTTACACGGACAGGGCCAACTATGGCTACACCTTC	CASSYTDRANYGYTF
14	TRBD2	TRBV7-8	TRBJ2-7	.	TGTGCCAGCAGCATAAACGCGGGAGTTTACGAGCAGTACTTC	CASSINAGVYEQYF
17	.	TRBV19	TRBJ2-3	once	TGTGCCAGTAGTATAATCACAGGATCCCCATTCACAGATACGCAGTATTTT	CASSIITGSPFTDTQYF
17	.	TRBV2	TRBJ1-1	.	TGTGCCAGCAGTGAAGAAGAGTTTGGACAGATGAACACTGAAGCTTTCTTT	CASSEEEFGQMNTEAFF
15	.	TRBV11-3	TRBJ1-4	.	TGTGCCAGCAGCTTAGGTGGAGAGCGGAATGAAAAACTGTTTTTT	CASSLGGERNEKLFF
16	TRBD2	TRBV5-6	TRBJ2-7	few	TGTGCCAGCAGCTTGCTAGCGGGAGAACCATCCTACGAGCAGTACTTC	CASSLLAGEPSYEQYF
16	TRBD2	TRBV19	TRBJ2-7	.	TGTGCCAGTAGCCCCGGGACTAGCGGGAGGGCCAGGGAGCAGTACTTC	CASSPGTSGRAREQYF
16	TRBD1	TRBV2	TRBJ2-1	.	TGTGCCAGCAGTTCAGGACAGGGGGGGAAATACAATGAGCAGTTCTTC	CASSSGQGGKYNEQFF
17	TRBD1	TRBV7-2	TRBJ1-2	.	TGTGCCAGCAGCTCAGGACAGGGCCGTTCAGCTAACTATGGCTACACCTTC	CASSSGQGRSANYGYTF
16	TRBD1	TRBV27	TRBJ2-2	.	TGTGCCAGCAGTTTAAGTGGACAGGGGGCGACTGGGGAGCTGTTTTTT	CASSLSGQGATGELFF